The clone carrying this T cell receptor (beta chain) appeared a single time. This sample was included in a study of T cell responses to AZD1222 COVID-19 vaccine. The V gene end was trimmed by 3 bases and the J gene end by 2 bases; junction bases not matched to a gene: 4. The germline V gene has CDR1 SGHRS and CDR2 YFSETQ. The CDR3 loop spans 15 amino acids. Second doses were pooled across both intervals (about 4 or about 12 weeks). Using immunoSEQ multiplex PCR, the repertoire was profiled, and TCRdb retains in-frame clones only, with some absent. The data show around 44,000 clones, about 86% seen once.

This specimen was peripheral blood, taken 28 days after the second AZD1222 dose. The TCR originated in an adult who received the AZD1222 COVID-19 vaccine. The gene calls are TRBV5-1 and TRBJ2-2; 7 bases line up with TRBD1. CDR3 DNA sequence: TGCGCCAGCAGCTCCGGGACAGTAAACACCGGGGAGCTGTTTTTT. The encoded protein is CASSSGTVNTGELFF.